The T cell receptor (beta chain) described here comes from a study of T cells in Graves' hyperthyroidism and ophthalmopathy. Overall study context: The initial diagnosis was the point when peripheral blood was collected, ahead of any treatment.

Study results and limitations: In blood, most of the thyroid clonotypes expanded above 0.001 were also present.

This clonotype has at least ten counts. Its antigen is not known. Amplification yielded TCR beta CDR3 regions, with RNA transcripts as the source. HTBI primers were the set used in a first-round RT-PCR of the TCR CDR3. TCRdb reprocessed the multiplex PCR reads via MiXCR and lists one record per CDR3 protein. The sample contains over 150,000 distinct CDR3 sequences, about 17% of which appear only once. Recently diagnosed hyperthyroidism of less than 2 months' duration affected patients aged 18 to 65. The CDR3 spans 16 residues. Germline assignment: CDR1 MDHEN and CDR2 SYDVKM. The ends were cut back, 3 bases at V and 2 bases at J, with 16 bases in the middle.

The rearrangement links TRBV28 to TRBJ1-2; D is unresolved. The sequence came from a woman in her forties or fifties with Graves' hyperthyroidism. Input material: blood. The CDR3 DNA reads as TGTGCCAGCAGTTTGTATCGGCAGAACACAAACTATGGCTACACCTTC. Amino acids: CASSLYRQNTNYGYTF.